This T cell receptor (beta chain) is drawn from a study of early stage breast cancer tumors. Study details: Average read coverage per sample was roughly 9.1-fold. Study findings and constraints: Compared with adjacent normal breast tissue, tumors showed 2 to 2.5-fold greater T cell density and higher clonality. Comparing each tissue with blood distinguished tumor from normal in about 85% of the 16 patients.

Germline-derived CDR1 and CDR2 are MNHNS and SASEGT. Germline trimming cut 6 bases from V and 5 bases from J; bases unmatched to any gene: 1. The CDR3 spans 13 residues. Concerning this clone itself: Its specificity is not known.

Each sample had two DNA replicates, roughly 0.48 ug blood or around 1.6 ug tissue. Clones were sequenced by immunoSEQ multiplex PCR, and TCRdb holds only the in-frame ones, with some missing. The table includes about 36,000 clones, less than 80% detected once. This receptor was taken from a person aged 55 to 75 with breast cancer. The source material was blood. The gene calls are TRBV6-1 and TRBJ2-2; 9 bases align to TRBD1. The CDR3 reads CASRTGGTGELFF. The CDR3 nucleotides read TGTGCCAGCAGGACAGGGGGTACCGGGGAGCTGTTTTTT.